The sequence of this TCR beta chain was determined in a study of early T cells in non-severe SARS-CoV-2 infection. Individual cDNA molecules received unique molecular identifiers. TCRdb used MiXCR to reprocess the 5' RACE reads, holding one entry per CDR3 protein. The sample yields some 71,000 distinct CDR3 sequences, roughly 15% seen once. The CDR3 runs to 13 residues. The germline CDR1 and CDR2 sequences are SQVTM and ANQGSEA. V lost 7 bases to trimming and J lost 7 bases, with 17 bases between them. Sample: whole blood. The TCR sequence derives from an adult who was a healthcare worker with PCR-confirmed SARS-CoV-2 infection or an uninfected control (not recorded which). V gene TRBV29-1 combines with J gene TRBJ2-4; D gene ambiguous. The CDR3 DNA sequence: TGCAGCGCTGGAGACCCGAGCGAGAACATTCAGTACTTC. Translation: CSAGDPSENIQYF.